This passage covers 20 T cell receptor beta chains from one sample sequenced in a study of blood T cells in healthy people across ages. Sample-barcoded 5' priming and a J-beta primer mix drove a second PCR of about 6 to 12 cycles. TCRdb reprocessed the 5' RACE reads via MiXCR and lists one record per CDR3 protein. The sample yields around 1.5 million distinct CDR3 sequences, around 59% seen once. Sequenced sample: blood. The source is a man between 18 and 29 years old in good health.

The V and J genes are TRBV6-1 and TRBJ2-7, with D hard to call. Germline CDR1 reads MNHNS; CDR2 reads SASEGT. The CDR3 runs to 15 residues. The germline V and J ends were trimmed by 6 bases and 2 bases, with 17 bases remaining between them. Here the CDR3 reads CASSPWRVVTYEQYF. For the CDR3, the DNA is TGTGCCAGCAGCCCATGGCGAGTAGTCACCTACGAGCAGTACTTC.

As DNA, the CDR3 is TGCAGCGTTGAAGATCTACCGGGAGTACCCACCTACAATGAGCAGTTCTTC. Translation gives CSVEDLPGVPTYNEQFF. The chain links TRBV29-1 to TRBJ2-1; tentative D call: TRBD2 (6 bases). Deletions cut 0 bases from V and 2 bases from J, with 17 bases between. The CDR3 covers 17 residues. The germline CDR1 and CDR2 sequences are SQVTM and ANQGSEA.

This clonotype has just a few counts. This chain links TRBV29-1 with TRBJ2-1, with D possibly called TRBD1 or TRBD2 (5 bases each). Germline-derived CDR1 and CDR2 are SQVTM and ANQGSEA. CDR3 size: 14 residues. The CDR3 reads CSITRDGPFNEQFF. CDR3 in DNA: TGCAGTATTACCCGGGACGGCCCGTTCAATGAGCAGTTCTTC.

The V and J genes are TRBV20-1 and TRBJ2-1, with D possibly being TRBD1 or TRBD2 (5 bases each). CDR1 is DFQATT, CDR2 SNEGSKA, per germline (reference sequence). V was pared by 1 base and J by 7 bases, with 8 bases between. The CDR3 contains 12 residues. The CDR3: CSARGRENEQFF. DNA for the CDR3: TGCAGTGCTAGAGGCAGGGAGAATGAGCAGTTCTTC.

This clonotype was seen only a few times. The chain links TRBV4-2 to TRBJ1-2; 7 positions agree with TRBD1. V shed 2 bases and J 8 bases; nucleotides not matched to a gene: 8. The germline V gene encodes CDR1 LGHNA and CDR2 YNFKEQ. This CDR3 is built from 14 residues. CDR3 DNA sequence: TGTGCCAGCAGCCAACTACAGGGGAATGGGGGCTACACCTTC. As protein: CASSQLQGNGGYTF.

The gene calls are TRBV20-1 and TRBJ1-6; D is unclear. This CDR3 has 13 residues. V shed 0 bases and J shed 6 bases, with 6 bases lying between them. The germline V gene has CDR1 DFQATT and CDR2 SNEGSKA (reference sequence). The CDR3 DNA reads TGCAGTGCTAGAGATGTCACTAATTCACCCCTCCACTTT. Its translation: CSARDVTNSPLHF.

In this sample, this clonotype turned up a few times. This chain connects TRBV7-2 to TRBJ1-2; no clear D gene. The CDR3 has 12 residues. V lost 2 bases and J lost 8, with 9 bases in between. The germline V gene has CDR1 SGHTA and CDR2 FQGNSA. The CDR3 bases are TGTGCCAGCAGCTTATCGGTCCGGGGCTACACCTTC. The encoded protein is CASSLSVRGYTF. Variable domain in full (rest from reference TRBV7-2 and TRBJ1-2): GAGVSQSPSNKVTEKGKDVELRCDPISGHTALYWYRQSLGQGLEFLIYFQGNSAPDKSGLPSDRFSAERTGGSVSTLTIQRTQQEDSAVYLCASSLSVRGYTFGSGTRLTVV.

Only a few counts were recorded for this clonotype. The genes are TRBV5-1 and TRBJ2-3, with 14 nucleotides matching TRBD2. With 3 bases clipped from V and 4 bases from J, the junction kept 7 bases outside the gene matches. The CDR3 runs to 17 residues. From germline, CDR1 is SGHRS and CDR2 YFSETQ. The CDR3 loop reads CASSWGLAGVSADTQYF. DNA for the CDR3: TGCGCCAGCAGCTGGGGACTAGCGGGAGTATCGGCAGATACGCAGTATTTT.

This chain uses TRBV7-9 with TRBJ2-1, with 8 bases fitting TRBD2. Germline V gene sequence: CDR1 SEHNR, CDR2 FQNEAQ (reference sequence). The CDR3 is 16 residues long. Trimming took 5 bases from V and 0 from J; bases not matched to a gene: 6. The CDR3 nucleotides are TGTGCCAGCAGCCCTCCGGGGGGGTACTCCTACAATGAGCAGTTCTTC. This encodes CASSPPGGYSYNEQFF.

The chain links TRBV5-5 to TRBJ2-7; D uncertain. Germline V gene sequence: CDR1 SGHKS, CDR2 YYEKEE (reference sequence). Trimming took off 1 base at V and 0 bases at J, with 8 bases between the two ends. CDR3 length: 14 amino acids. The CDR3 coding sequence is TGTGCCAGCAGCTTGAGGTTAAGCTCCTACGAGCAGTACTTC. Translating gives CASSLRLSSYEQYF.

The J gene is TRBJ2-4, the V gene TRBV7-6; tentatively, D is TRBD1 (6 bases). The J call may be faulty, since TRBJ2-5 better matches the DNA end. Germline V gene sequence: CDR1 SGHVS, CDR2 FNYEAQ. The CDR3 sequence is 17 residues long. In DNA, the CDR3 is TGTGCCAGCAGCTCGTGGTCCGTGGACAGCAGCAAGGCGACCCAGTACTTC. Its protein is CASSSWSVDSSKATQYF.

This clonotype was counted at least ten times. V is TRBV3-1 and J is TRBJ2-1, with 11 bases fitting TRBD2. Germline-derived CDR1 and CDR2 are LGHDT and YNNKEL (reference sequence). The CDR3 is made up of 15 amino acids. V lost 4 bases and J lost 9; bases outside the gene matches: 8. As DNA, the CDR3 is TGTGCCAGCAGCCCCGAACTAGCGGGAGTGGGTGAGCAGTTCTTC. It yields the protein CASSPELAGVGEQFF.

The chain carries TRBV12-3 or TRBV12-4 and TRBJ1-2; D unresolved. V shed 7 bases and J shed 1 base, with 16 bases lying between them. The CDR3 covers 15 residues. The DNA for the CDR3 is TGTGCCAGCACCCCTGGAGAGGGTATTAACTATGGCTACACCTTC. Encoded protein: CASTPGEGINYGYTF.

This clonotype has only a few counts. V and J are TRBV12-5 and TRBJ2-3; weak D call: TRBD1 (5 bases). The CDR3 is 15 amino acids. V lost 5 bases to trimming and J lost 0 bases, with 12 bases between them. Germline V gives CDR1 LGHNT, CDR2 FRNRAP. The CDR3 DNA reads TGTGCTAGTGGTAGGGGCGAAACTAGCACAGATACGCAGTATTTT. Amino acids: CASGRGETSTDTQYF.

The V gene is TRBV20-1, the J gene TRBJ1-2; D possibly corresponds to TRBD1 (5 bases). The germline CDR1 and CDR2 sequences are DFQATT and SNEGSKA (reference sequence). Trimming took 5 bases from V and 7 from J, leaving 20 bases between them. The CDR3 extends over 14 amino acids. The CDR3 protein is CSAFFNGYTGGYTF. DNA for the CDR3: TGCAGTGCTTTCTTCAATGGGTACACAGGTGGCTACACCTTC.

This chain joins TRBV18 and TRBJ1-1, with D possibly matching TRBD1 (5 bases). Trimming removed 7 bases from V and 4 bases from J, with 22 bases in between. The CDR3 length is 16 residues. The germline V gene has CDR1 KGHSH and CDR2 LQKENI. The CDR3 DNA is TGTGCCAGCTGCACCGCGGGGGGACGAGGTGTCACTGAAGCTTTCTTT. Translated: CASCTAGGRGVTEAFF.

This clonotype was seen a handful of times. The chain carries TRBV9 and TRBJ2-5; the D is unclear. Germline lookup yields CDR1 SGDLS and CDR2 YYNGEE. Trimming cost V 5 bases and J 4 bases, with 9 bases left between them. This CDR3 spans 12 amino acids. CDR3 loop: CASRDSTETQYF. DNA of the CDR3: TGTGCCAGCAGGGATTCGACAGAGACCCAGTACTTC.

The chain couples TRBV20-1 to TRBJ1-1; no firm D call. Trimming pared 3 bases from V and 5 bases from J, leaving 10 bases between. CDR1 is DFQATT and CDR2 is SNEGSKA in the germline V gene (reference sequence). CDR3 length equals 12 residues. The DNA of the CDR3 is TGCAGTGCTAGTAGTCGGGTAACTGAAGCTTTCTTT. Its protein is CSASSRVTEAFF.

The chain is built from TRBV20-1 and TRBJ2-3; 9 positions agree with TRBD2. CDR3 length: 17 amino acids. Germline V CDR1 and CDR2: DFQATT, SNEGSKA (reference sequence). J gave up 1 base and V 0 bases, and 8 bases lay outside the gene matches. CDR3: CSARDPLAGLRTDTQYF. The CDR3, as DNA: TGCAGTGCTAGAGACCCCCTAGCGGGACTACGCACAGATACGCAGTATTTT.

This chain connects TRBV7-9 to TRBJ1-1; D unclear. Germline V gene lookup returns CDR1 SEHNR and CDR2 FQNEAQ (reference sequence). V was pared by 4 bases and J by 1 base, with 10 bases between. This CDR3 is built from 14 residues. The CDR3: CASSSTRENTEAFF. The CDR3 nucleotides are TGTGCCAGCAGCTCAACAAGGGAGAACACTGAAGCTTTCTTT.